Listed here are 9 T cell receptor beta chains from one sample, sequenced in a study of CD8 T cells in Susac syndrome. The RNA input was 0.5 to 1 ug, and it was reverse transcribed with random hexamers. TCRdb reanalysed the immunoSEQ multiplex PCR reads using MiXCR and keeps one entry per CDR3 protein. This repertoire shows 200,000 to 250,000 distinct CDR3 sequences, 95% found once; its top ten account for 0.08% to 0.095%. The sequenced sample was CD4+ T cells from PBMCs. These receptors originate from a human donor with multiple sclerosis.

The V gene is TRBV21-1, the J gene TRBJ2-5; TRBD2 is the table's D call, not checked against the DNA. TRBV21-1 is listed as a pseudogene. The CDR3 length is 17 residues. The CDR3 here is CASSTTARGARKKTQYF. The CDR3 DNA is TGTGCCAGCTCAACCACCGCGCGGGGGGCCAGGAAAAAGACCCAGTACTTC.

This clonotype has just one count. The chain joins TRBV29-1 to TRBJ1-1; D is undetermined. The CDR3 has 14 residues. CDR1 is SQVTM and CDR2 is ANQGSEA in the germline V gene. Trimming removed 5 bases at V and 0 bases at J, with 13 bases between. CDR3 region: CSVSGDNMNTEAFF. The CDR3 DNA sequence: TGCAGCGTTAGCGGCGACAACATGAACACTGAAGCTTTCTTT.

The chain couples TRBV29-1 to TRBJ2-1; 13 bases line up with TRBD2. This CDR3 contains 14 residues. V gave up 7 bases and J gave up 6 bases; unmatched junction bases: 6. Germline V CDR1 and CDR2: SQVTM, ANQGSEA. CDR3 DNA sequence: TGCAGCGCTCGGACTAGCGGGAGTATCAATGAGCAGTTCTTC. This translates into CSARTSGSINEQFF.

The CDR3 loop is CSASSAGRPSYEQYF. The CDR3 nucleotides read TGCAGTGCTAGCTCAGCGGGTCGTCCCTCCTACGAGCAGTACTTC. The chain joins TRBV20-1 to TRBJ2-7; possible D gene TRBD2, 6 bases. The germline V and J ends were trimmed by 3 bases and 0 bases, with 15 bases remaining between them. The length of the CDR3 is 15 residues. The V gene's germline CDR1 is DFQATT and CDR2 SNEGSKA (reference sequence).

Here the CDR3 DNA reads TGTGCCAGCAGTTATCGACGCGCGAACACCGGGGAGCTGTTTTTT. Its protein is CASSYRRANTGELFF. The chain joins TRBV28 to TRBJ2-2; the D is unclear. CDR1 and CDR2 from the germline V gene are MDHEN and SYDVKM. The germline V and J ends were trimmed by 4 bases and 0 bases, with 9 bases remaining between them. This CDR3 is built from 15 residues.

The chain has TRBV5-1 and TRBJ1-1; possibly TRBD1 for D (5 bases). The CDR3 runs 16 residues. The V end was cut by 1 base, the J end by 5 bases, with 18 bases between. Germline assignment: CDR1 SGHRS and CDR2 YFSETQ. The CDR3 DNA sequence: TGCGCCAGCAGCTTGCAAAGGCAGGGTAGTGAGACTGAAGCTTTCTTT. Protein: CASSLQRQGSETEAFF.

The rearrangement uses TRBV5-1 and TRBJ2-6, with 8 bases fitting TRBD1. J lost 8 bases, V lost 3 bases, and 4 bases had no gene match. The germline V gene has CDR1 SGHRS and CDR2 YFSETQ. This CDR3 is 14 amino acids long. The CDR3 sequence is CASSSDRGSNVLTF. The CDR3 DNA follows: TGCGCCAGCAGCTCTGACAGGGGTTCCAACGTCCTGACTTTC.

The V and J genes are TRBV20-1 and TRBJ2-1; the match to TRBD2 covers 11 bases. J gave up 4 bases and V 4 bases, and 6 bases lay outside the gene matches. Germline-derived CDR1 and CDR2 are DFQATT and SNEGSKA (reference sequence). The CDR3 spans 15 residues. The CDR3 protein is CSATSGGLRYNEQFF. CDR3 sequence (DNA): TGCAGTGCTACTAGCGGGGGGTTAAGGTACAATGAGCAGTTCTTC.

This chain links TRBV6-5 with TRBJ1-2; no clear D gene. This CDR3 region has 12 residues. Germline V gives CDR1 MNHEY, CDR2 SVGAGI. V was clipped by 4 bases and J by 4 bases, with 7 bases between them. The CDR3: CASSSPFYGYTF. The CDR3 bases are TGTGCCAGCAGTTCTCCCTTCTATGGCTACACCTTC.